Below are 30 T cell receptor beta chains sequenced from a single sample in a study of blood T cell repertoires in COVID-19. Generated by immunoSEQ multiplex PCR, the TCRdb table keeps only in-frame clones and is missing some. The sample holds a few hundred thousand clones; about nine tenths are singletons and the top ten take under 4.5%. Sequences were obtained from peripheral blood. The receptors derive from a man aged 60-69 years who had recovered from COVID-19.

The chain links TRBV6-5 to TRBJ1-6; 10 nucleotides line up with TRBD1. The CDR3 runs to 14 residues. V gave up 6 bases and J gave up 5 bases; unmatched junction bases: 1. Looked up from germline, CDR1 is MNHEY and CDR2 is SVGAGI. DNA of the CDR3: TGTGCCAGCAGGACAGGGGGCGATAATTCACCCCTCCACTTT. Its protein product is CASRTGGDNSPLHF.

The chain couples TRBV5-1 to TRBJ2-1; 9 bases are a match to TRBD1. The junction had 15 bases not matched to a gene; V was cut back by 4 bases and J by 7 bases. Germline V gives CDR1 SGHRS, CDR2 YFSETQ. This CDR3 has 17 residues. The CDR3 sequence: CASSRQGGTGHLNEQFF. DNA for the CDR3: TGCGCCAGCAGCCGACAGGGGGGGACAGGTCATTTGAATGAGCAGTTCTTC.

This clone occurred once. The chain carries TRBV9 and TRBJ1-2, with D unresolved. CDR3 length equals 12 residues. The V gene lost 1 base and the J gene lost 8 bases, with 9 bases spanning the gap. Per the germline V gene, CDR1 is SGDLS and CDR2 is YYNGEE. The CDR3 bases are TGTGCCAGCAGCGTAAGTCCGGGGGGCTACACCTTC. Translated, it gives CASSVSPGGYTF.

J is TRBJ2-7 and V is TRBV24-1, with 11 nucleotides matching TRBD1. Germline V gene lookup returns CDR1 KGHDR and CDR2 SFDVKD. The length of the CDR3 is 17 residues. After removal of 4 bases from V and 1 base from J, the junction contained 8 bases not matched to a gene. CDR3 sequence reads: CATSDSRTGGHSYEQYF. In nucleotides, the CDR3 is TGTGCCACCAGTGACTCAAGGACAGGGGGCCATTCCTACGAGCAGTACTTC.

The chain is built from TRBV18 and TRBJ2-7; 12 bases match TRBD2. The CDR3 runs 15 residues. V gave up 2 bases and J gave up 2 bases; unmatched junction bases: 1. The germline CDR1 and CDR2 sequences are KGHSH and LQKENI. Written as DNA, the CDR3 is TGTGCCAGCTCACCAGGACTAGCGGGGACCTACGAGCAGTACTTC. Residues: CASSPGLAGTYEQYF.

This rearrangement joins TRBV5-6 to TRBJ2-3, with TRBD1 matching over 9 bases. CDR3 size: 16 residues. Germline V lookup: CDR1 SGHDT, CDR2 YYEEEE. V lost 2 bases and J lost 0; bases outside the gene matches: 4. The CDR3 DNA reads TGTGCCAGCAGCTTCTCGGGACAGGGAAGCACAGATACGCAGTATTTT. This encodes CASSFSGQGSTDTQYF.

The V and J genes are TRBV2 and TRBJ1-4, with 7 bases lining up with TRBD1. This CDR3 spans 14 amino acids. Germline assignment: CDR1 SNHLY and CDR2 FYNNEI. V was clipped by 7 bases and J by 7 bases; unmatched bases: 9. CDR3 protein: CASTMGSGGEKLFF. Written as DNA, the CDR3 is TGTGCCAGCACAATGGGGTCAGGGGGTGAAAAACTGTTTTTT.

The rearrangement uses TRBV27 and TRBJ2-7; TRBD2 aligns across 14 bases. V lost 6 bases and J lost 0; bases outside the gene matches: 4. Germline V gene data show CDR1 as MNHEY and CDR2 as SMNVEV (reference sequence). The CDR3 has 16 amino acids. CDR3 loop: CASRRGLAGDSYEQYF. CDR3 DNA: TGTGCCAGCAGAAGGGGACTAGCGGGGGACTCCTACGAGCAGTACTTC.

This clone was recorded many times. V and J are TRBV7-8 and TRBJ1-6, with D possibly TRBD1 on 5 matching bases. Germline assignment: CDR1 SGHVS and CDR2 FQNEAQ. The V gene lost 1 base and the J gene lost 3 bases, with 7 bases spanning the gap. The CDR3 consists of 15 residues. The CDR3 sequence is CASSLVGVYNSPLHF. DNA for the CDR3: TGTGCCAGCAGCTTAGTAGGGGTCTATAATTCACCCCTCCACTTT.

This clone has a single count. The chain joins TRBV6-6 to TRBJ1-5, with 7 bases fitting TRBD1. The CDR3 has 15 residues. Germline values: CDR1 MNHNY, CDR2 SVGAGI (reference sequence). J lost 4 bases, V lost 6 bases, and 9 bases had no gene match. In DNA form, the CDR3 reads TGTGCCAGCAGCTCCGGGACAGCGCCTAATCAGCCCCAGCATTTT. This encodes CASSSGTAPNQPQHF.

The rearrangement joins TRBV27 to TRBJ2-1, with TRBD2 matching 15 bases. Trimming removed 2 bases from V and 1 base from J; junction bases left unmatched: 15. The germline gives CDR1 MNHEY, CDR2 SMNVEV (reference sequence). The CDR3 is made up of 22 amino acids. As DNA, the CDR3 is TGTGCCAGCAGTTTAGCACACCCTAGGGGACTAGCGGGGGGTAGGTCCTACAATGAGCAGTTCTTC. It translates to CASSLAHPRGLAGGRSYNEQFF.

The V gene is TRBV5-6, the J gene TRBJ2-7; D gene ambiguous. The germline V and J ends were trimmed by 0 bases and 5 bases, with 21 bases remaining between them. Germline V gene sequence: CDR1 SGHDT, CDR2 YYEEEE. The CDR3 is 17 amino acids. CDR3 nucleotides: TGTGCCAGCAGCTTGGGGTCGGGTGTGCTAGTGGGTCACGAGCAGTACTTC. Protein: CASSLGSGVLVGHEQYF.

The V and J genes are TRBV13 and TRBJ2-1; 7 bases agree with TRBD1. The J segment lost 6 bases and the V segment lost 4 bases, leaving 6 bases of the junction unmatched. The CDR3 spans 14 residues. Germline V gene sequence: CDR1 PRHDT, CDR2 FYEKMQ (reference sequence). CDR3 coding DNA: TGTGCCAGCAGCTCCAGGACAGGCTCCAATGAGCAGTTCTTC. Translated, it gives CASSSRTGSNEQFF.

The chain employs TRBV5-1 and TRBJ1-1; D gene uncertain. V lost 0 bases and J 3 bases, leaving 15 bases between the germline ends. This CDR3 comprises 16 residues. Germline values: CDR1 SGHRS, CDR2 YFSETQ. The CDR3 DNA reads TGCGCCAGCAGCTTGGGGGGAGGGCGAGGAGACACTGAAGCTTTCTTT. This sequence encodes CASSLGGGRGDTEAFF. Full variable domain (remainder filled in from reference TRBV5-1 and TRBJ1-1): KAGVTQTPRYLIKTRGQQVTLSCSPISGHRSVSWYQQTPGQGLQFLFEYFSETQRNKGNFPGRFSGRQFSNSRSEMNVSTLELGDSALYLCASSLGGGRGDTEAFFGQGTRLTVV.

This clone was seen more than once but under ten times. J is TRBJ2-2 and V is TRBV7-7, with 15 bases fitting TRBD2. The V gene's germline CDR1 is SSHAT and CDR2 FNYEAQ (reference sequence). Germline trimming cut 5 bases from V and 2 bases from J; bases unmatched to any gene: 6. The length of the CDR3 is 18 residues. This chain's CDR3 is CASSPGTSGGPNTGELFF. In DNA form, the CDR3 reads TGTGCCAGCAGCCCCGGGACTAGCGGGGGGCCTAACACCGGGGAGCTGTTTTTT.

With respect to this clone: The identical CDR3 is also encoded by other nucleotide sequences in the sample. The chain joins TRBV7-9 to TRBJ1-2, with a weak D call TRBD1 (6 bases). The germline gives CDR1 SEHNR, CDR2 FQNEAQ (reference sequence). This CDR3 contains 12 residues. Trimming removed 4 bases from V and 5 bases from J, with 8 bases in between. CDR3 nucleotides: TGTGCCAGCAGCTCACAGGGTTATGGCTACACCTTC. This translates into CASSSQGYGYTF.

The chain couples TRBV6-6 to TRBJ1-5; D unresolved. V lost 3 bases and J 8 bases, leaving 8 bases between the germline ends. Germline CDR1 is MNHNY and CDR2 is SVGAGI (reference sequence). This CDR3 is 12 amino acids long. This chain's CDR3 is CASSYLVKPQHF. The CDR3 coding sequence is TGTGCCAGCAGTTATCTAGTAAAGCCCCAGCATTTT.

This clone has only one observation. V gene TRBV19 combines with J gene TRBJ1-2; D unclear. CDR3 size: 13 residues. Trimming removed 6 bases from V and 4 bases from J, with 12 bases in between. CDR1 is LNHDA and CDR2 is SQIVND in the germline V gene (reference sequence). For the CDR3, the DNA is TGTGCCAGTAGGGAGCGGGTATTCTATGGCTACACCTTC. It encodes CASRERVFYGYTF.

This chain uses TRBV13 with TRBJ2-7, with D uncertain. The CDR3 runs to 13 residues. Germline V lookup: CDR1 PRHDT, CDR2 FYEKMQ (reference sequence). V lost 3 bases and J 6 bases, leaving 12 bases between the germline ends. CDR3 sequence (DNA): TGTGCCAGCAGCTTCTCCCGGTCCCCCGAGCAGTACTTC. Residues: CASSFSRSPEQYF.

The chain carries TRBV4-1 and TRBJ1-6; no firm D call. V gave up 4 bases and J gave up 7 bases, with 14 bases separating them. This CDR3 comprises 15 residues. The germline V gene encodes CDR1 MGHRA and CDR2 YSYEKL. Here the CDR3 DNA reads TGCGCCAGCAGCCCCCCTCCACCTCAGAATTCACCCCTCCACTTT. Translation: CASSPPPPQNSPLHF.

The gene calls are TRBV7-2 and TRBJ1-1; D uncertain. Trimming cost V 1 base and J 0 bases, with 9 bases left between them. Germline V gene sequence: CDR1 SGHTA, CDR2 FQGNSA. CDR3 length: 15 amino acids. The CDR3 sequence: CASSLGPGLNTEAFF. CDR3 in DNA: TGTGCCAGCAGCTTAGGCCCAGGTTTGAACACTGAAGCTTTCTTT.

The CDR3 DNA sequence: TGTGCCAGCAGTGAAGCGCGGGGACAGTACTACGAGCAGTACTTC. This translates into CASSEARGQYYEQYF. The V and J genes are TRBV6-1 and TRBJ2-7; a possible D gene is TRBD1 (7 bases). V was shortened by 0 bases and J by 3 bases, with 12 bases between the two germline ends. CDR1 is MNHNS and CDR2 is SASEGT in the germline V gene. CDR3 length equals 15 residues.

The rearrangement joins TRBV4-2 to TRBJ2-3; TRBD2 matches at 13 bases. The germline V gene encodes CDR1 LGHNA and CDR2 YNFKEQ. The V segment lost 1 base and the J segment 2 bases; nucleotides outside the gene matches: 6. The CDR3 is 18 residues long. The CDR3 DNA follows: TGTGCCAGCAGCCAAGGACTAGCGGGGGGCCTCCTCACAGATACGCAGTATTTT. It is translated as CASSQGLAGGLLTDTQYF.

The chain couples TRBV7-2 to TRBJ2-3; the D is unclear. The V gene's germline CDR1 is SGHTA and CDR2 FQGNSA. V was cut by 1 base and J by 0 bases, with 14 bases left in between. The CDR3 consists of 17 residues. DNA of the CDR3: TGTGCCAGCAGCTTAGTTGCGACAATAATTAGCACAGATACGCAGTATTTT. Translation gives CASSLVATIISTDTQYF.

The V gene is TRBV2, the J gene TRBJ2-3, with D tentatively TRBD2 (6 bases). This CDR3 spans 14 amino acids. The germline CDR1 and CDR2 sequences are SNHLY and FYNNEI. Trimming removed 8 bases at V and 0 bases at J, with 12 bases between. CDR3 in DNA: TGTGCCAGCCGACCGGGAGCCAGCACAGATACGCAGTATTTT. Amino acids: CASRPGASTDTQYF.

The chain employs TRBV6-5 and TRBJ1-2, with 9 bases matching TRBD1. After removal of 8 bases from V and 3 bases from J, the junction contained 1 base not matched to a gene. Germline V gene data show CDR1 as MNHEY and CDR2 as SVGAGI. CDR3 length: 12 amino acids. The CDR3: CASGQGYYGYTF. The CDR3 DNA is TGTGCCAGCGGACAGGGGTACTATGGCTACACCTTC.

V and J are TRBV21-1 and TRBJ2-5; TRBD2, the table's D call, lacks a check against the DNA. TRBV21-1 is recorded as a pseudogene. This CDR3 is built from 15 residues. The CDR3 loop reads CASSNLGRGQETQYF. The DNA of the CDR3 is TGTGCCAGCAGCAACTTAGGACGGGGACAAGAGACCCAGTACTTC.

V gene TRBV7-9 combines with J gene TRBJ2-7; 9 positions match TRBD2. Germline V gives CDR1 SEHNR, CDR2 FQNEAQ (reference sequence). CDR3 length equals 15 residues. J lost 6 bases, V lost 4 bases, and 10 bases had no gene match. The CDR3 bases are TGTGCCAGCAGCTACGCGGGGGGGAGAAGTAGCGAGCAGTACTTC. It translates to CASSYAGGRSSEQYF. Full variable domain (remainder filled in from reference TRBV7-9 and TRBJ2-7): DTGVSQNPRHKITKRGQNVTFRCDPISEHNRLYWYRQTLGQGPEFLTYFQNEAQLEKSRLLSDRFSAERPKGSFSTLEIQRTEQGDSAMYLCASSYAGGRSSEQYFGPGTRLTVT.

The J gene is TRBJ2-7, the V gene TRBV9, with 8 bases fitting TRBD1. CDR3 length equals 14 residues. Looked up from germline, CDR1 is SGDLS and CDR2 is YYNGEE. Unmatched junction bases numbered 6, after V lost 3 bases and J lost 4 bases. The CDR3 coding sequence is TGTGCCAGCAGCGCAGGGACAGGTTTGTACGAGCAGTACTTC. Amino acids: CASSAGTGLYEQYF. Looking up the rest from reference TRBV9 and TRBJ2-7 gives the full variable domain: DSGVTQTPKHLITATGQRVTLRCSPRSGDLSVYWYQQSLDQGLQFLIQYYNGEERAKGNILERFSAQQFPDLHSELNLSSLELGDSALYFCASSAGTGLYEQYFGPGTRLTVT.

The V gene is TRBV18, the J gene TRBJ1-2, with 7 bases fitting TRBD1. This CDR3 is built from 19 residues. Looked up from germline, CDR1 is KGHSH and CDR2 is LQKENI. The V and J ends lost 1 base and 1 base, in that order; junction bases with no gene match: 15. The CDR3 sequence: CASSPLRQGESVVNYGYTF. CDR3 bases: TGTGCCAGCTCACCACTACGGCAGGGGGAGTCGGTTGTTAACTATGGCTACACCTTC.